This TCR beta chain stems from a study of blood T cell repertoires in COVID-19. Sequenced by immunoSEQ multiplex PCR; TCRdb stores in-frame clones only, minus some. This sample has roughly 150,000 clones, with 70% to 90% found just once. Unmatched junction bases numbered 5, after V lost 7 bases and J lost 7 bases. CDR1 is KGHDR and CDR2 is SFDVKD in the germline V gene. The CDR3 contains 15 residues. The V call is TRBV24-1, the J call TRBJ2-1; 14 bases line up with TRBD2. This sequence originates from a human donor in a cohort sampled during active COVID-19. Sequencing was done on a sample of peripheral blood. CDR3 in DNA: TGTGCCACCAGGCCCGGGACTAGCGGGAGAAATGAGCAGTTCTTC. This sequence encodes CATRPGTSGRNEQFF.